This T cell receptor (beta chain) was recorded in a study of cytomegalovirus exposure and HLA in healthy donors. Whole-study findings and limits: The authors later found HLA-associated TCR beta chains more clonally expanded than equally common others.

This clone was recorded once. As yet, its antigen is unknown. The study ran its PCR with 60 Vbeta and 13 Jbeta primers. Assay used: immunoSEQ multiplex PCR; TCRdb lists only in-frame clones, some missing. Among fewer than 200,000 clones listed, about 83% were seen once. Germline V gene data show CDR1 as MDHEN and CDR2 as SYDVKM. The CDR3 covers 18 residues. The material sequenced was PBMCs. The clonotype originates from a female donor in good health and CMV-seronegative. This chain joins TRBV28 and TRBJ2-5, with 8 nucleotides matching TRBD1. The J call may be wrong; the DNA end is better matched by TRBJ2-7. This chain's CDR3 is CASQQFSGGTGPPYEQYF. The DNA of the CDR3 is TGTGCCAGCCAGCAGTTTAGTGGAGGGACAGGTCCTCCCTACGAGCAGTACTTC.